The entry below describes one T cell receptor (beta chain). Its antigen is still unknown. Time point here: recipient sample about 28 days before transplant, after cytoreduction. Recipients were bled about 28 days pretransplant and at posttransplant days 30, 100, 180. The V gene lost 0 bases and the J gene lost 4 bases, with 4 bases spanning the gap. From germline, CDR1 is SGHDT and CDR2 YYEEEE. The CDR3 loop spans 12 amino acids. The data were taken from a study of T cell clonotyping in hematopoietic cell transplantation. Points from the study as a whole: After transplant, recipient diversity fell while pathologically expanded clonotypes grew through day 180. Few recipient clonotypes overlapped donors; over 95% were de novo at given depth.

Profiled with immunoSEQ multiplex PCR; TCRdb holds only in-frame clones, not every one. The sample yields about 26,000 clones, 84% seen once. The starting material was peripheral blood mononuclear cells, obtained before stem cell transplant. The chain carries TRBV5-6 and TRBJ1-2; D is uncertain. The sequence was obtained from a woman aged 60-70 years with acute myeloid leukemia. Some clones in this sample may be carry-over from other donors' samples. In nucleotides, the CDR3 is TGTGCCAGCAGCTTGGTTGGCTATGGCTACACCTTC. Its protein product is CASSLVGYGYTF. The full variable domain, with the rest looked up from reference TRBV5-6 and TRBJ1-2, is DAGVTQSPTHLIKTRGQQVTLRCSPKSGHDTVSWYQQALGQGPQFIFQYYEEEERQRGNFPDRFSGHQFPNYSSELNVNALLLGDSALYLCASSLVGYGYTFGSGTRLTVV.